The present T cell receptor beta chain was sequenced within a study of T-cell memory formation after mild COVID-19. Study context: The study found TCR clusters largely donor specific. Overall study findings and caveats: Whether second-wave clones peaking at day 37 were SARS-CoV-2 specific went unconfirmed. Memory cells collected pre-infection included some clones that later responded, suggesting cross-reactive memory joined.

About this clonotype: Its antigen is unknown.

V was clipped by 6 bases and J by 0 bases, with 20 bases between them. Germline CDR1 reads DFQATT; CDR2 reads SNEGSKA (reference sequence). The CDR3 totals 16 residues. Constant-segment-primed 5'RACE gave TCR alpha and TCR beta cDNA libraries with sample barcodes and UMIs. TCRdb fed the 5' RACE reads into MiXCR, producing one record per CDR3 protein. The sample holds about 450,000 distinct CDR3 sequences, 20% to 25% seen once. Sequencing was done on a sample of PBMCs or a T cell subset sorted from them (not recorded which). This receptor was taken from an adult woman who had mild COVID-19 (a few samples of this study predate the infection). Cell type and time point are not known. The chain recombines TRBV20-1 with TRBJ2-5, with D tentatively TRBD1 or TRBD2 (5 bases each). The CDR3 coding sequence is TGCAGTGCCGAGCCGTCGATGAAGGGACACCAAGAGACCCAGTACTTC. Protein sequence: CSAEPSMKGHQETQYF.